This T cell receptor beta chain was retrieved from a study of T cells expressing NK-cell markers. Study details: Investigators obtained TCR beta repertoires from sorted CD3+CD56+NKG2C+, CD3+CD56+NKG2C- and CD3+CD56-NKG2C+ T cells.

5'RACE template switching with UMIs generated TCR beta cDNA. From the 5' RACE reads, TCRdb lists one entry per CDR3 protein and no DNA. The table for this sample gives a few hundred thousand distinct CDR3 sequences. In the case of this clonotype: Its antigen remains unidentified.

Study results and caveats: HCMV specificity of expanded NKG2C+ T cell clones remained unclear.

Germline V CDR1 and CDR2: SGHAT, FQNNGV. This CDR3 has 17 residues. The V call is TRBV11-2, the J call TRBJ2-3; with no DNA, the TCRdb D assignment of TRBD2 cannot be verified. The specimen sequenced was blood T cells: a sorted CD56 or NKG2C T cell subset, CD4+ or CD8+ T cells, or bulk PBMC T cells (not recorded which). The receptor was isolated from a man aged 18-75 years in good health. The CDR3 sequence: CASSPRLAGEIGDTQYF.